This TCR beta chain was identified in a study of blood T cell repertoires in COVID-19. Across the study: There were acute and convalescent COVID-19 samples, and they came from the United States, Italy and Spain.

Per the germline V gene, CDR1 is LGHNA and CDR2 is YNFKEQ. V gave up 0 bases and J gave up 0 bases, with 8 bases separating them. The CDR3 covers 15 residues. As originally analysed: Quantification of nucleated cells was approximated via reference gene primer amplification. The repertoire was sequenced with immunoSEQ multiplex PCR; TCRdb's copy has only in-frame clones and lacks some. That table gives V, J and clone size, and the DNA gave D and trimming. The sample contains 150,000 to 200,000 clones, around 87% of which appear only once. Recovered status in Cohort 3 required two negative PCRs, clearance, or symptom resolution.

The TCR originated in a woman in her 50s who had recovered from COVID-19. The sequencing input was PBMCs or T cells enriched from blood (not recorded which). V and J are TRBV4-2 and TRBJ1-1; D is uncertain. CDR3 region: CASSQDGAMNTEAFF. The DNA of the CDR3 is TGTGCCAGCAGCCAAGACGGAGCCATGAACACTGAAGCTTTCTTT.